Detailed here is one T cell receptor beta chain. Sequencing was performed with immunoSEQ multiplex PCR; in TCRdb, only in-frame clones are kept and a portion is missing. The sample has 75,000 to 100,000 clones, approximately 91% seen once; the top ten hold around 0.71%. The record originates from a study of OX40 agonist ivuxolimab in advanced cancers. The V and J ends lost 5 bases and 0 bases respectively, with 10 bases between them. From germline, CDR1 is SEHNR and CDR2 FQNEAQ (reference sequence). This CDR3 comprises 14 residues. Sequencing used CD4+ or CD8+ T cells sorted from blood, obtained in a trial of the OX40 agonist ivuxolimab. V and J are TRBV7-9 and TRBJ2-5; D gene unclear. The TCR was taken from an adult with an advanced solid tumor such as melanoma, head and neck, liver or kidney cancer. The CDR3 region is CASSPGRDQETQYF. The CDR3 bases are TGTGCCAGCAGCCCCGGACGGGACCAAGAGACCCAGTACTTC.